Below, one TCR beta chain is given with its context. Its antigen is unidentified. The CDR3 is 15 amino acids. Germline V gene sequence: CDR1 MGHRA, CDR2 YSYEKL. The V end lost 0 bases, the J end lost 0 bases, and 7 bases lay between the germline ends. The method was immunoSEQ multiplex PCR; TCRdb's version includes in-frame clones alone and lacks a portion of them. Of about 29,000 clones in the sample, around 80% are singletons; the top ten hold approximately 2.8%. Tissue processing of the graft released intraepithelial and lamina propria lymphocytes from it. This entry comes from a study of graft-versus-host responses after intestinal transplantation. Study details: Each transplant was multivisceral, liver-intestinal, or isolated intestinal. Among the recipients, all got anti-thymocyte globulin induction and then tacrolimus and steroids for about 3 years.

Study conclusions and caveats: Some GvH clones appeared in ileal mucosa or blood before recipient bone marrow. Early post-transplant declines in HvG were associated with peak levels of circulating GvH clones.

The rearrangement joins TRBV4-1 to TRBJ2-3, with no clear D. This TCR was recovered from a human patient who received an intestinal transplant, so some T cells may come from the graft donor. The specimen comprised ileum tissue, sampled 98 days after intestinal transplantation. The CDR3 here is CASSQDSPSTDTQYF. CDR3 in DNA: TGCGCCAGCAGCCAAGATTCCCCTAGCACAGATACGCAGTATTTT.